This T cell receptor (beta chain) was documented in a study of T-cell reconstitution after alpha-beta-depleted transplantation in children. Trimming left V 1 base short and J 8 bases short, with 9 bases between. There are 13 residues in the CDR3. The germline CDR1 and CDR2 sequences are SSHAT and FNYEAQ (reference sequence). Ten or more counts support this clonotype. Its antigen is still unknown. Construction of the TCRbeta library involved unique molecular identifiers. TCRdb re-called the PCR reads with MiXCR, one entry per CDR3 protein. The repertoire has 200,000 to 300,000 distinct CDR3 sequences, approximately 8% of them found once; the top ten carry under 8%. Study findings and constraints: Diversity and T-cell counts at one year after transplant derived mostly from new T cells. Several hundred expanded graft clones reportedly were the source of alpha-beta T cells about two months after transplant. Surviving recipient T cells and thymic progenitors produced the high day-60 TCRbeta diversity seen in some patients.

Sample: PBMCs, mostly from graft donor cells, taken 180 days after TCRalphabeta/CD19-depleted stem cell transplant. This clonotype was sampled from a male patient between 10 and 17 years old who had a stem cell transplant for acute lymphoblastic leukemia, so the T cells may come from the graft donor. The chain employs TRBV7-7 and TRBJ2-1; perhaps D is TRBD1 or TRBD2 (5 bases each). The CDR3 sequence: CASSLGQGDEQFF. DNA of the CDR3: TGTGCCAGCAGCTTAGGTCAGGGAGATGAGCAGTTCTTC.